This entry lists 12 T cell receptor beta chains sequenced from one sample in a study of blood T cell repertoires in COVID-19. Produced via immunoSEQ multiplex PCR; TCRdb's table is partial and in-frame only. This sample has about 190,000 clones, with 60% to 80% found just once. Specimen: peripheral blood. These receptors all come from a man aged 55 to 69 with active or convalescent COVID-19.

This rearrangement joins TRBV6-1 to TRBJ2-3, with TRBD2 identical over 13 bases. CDR3 size: 17 residues. Germline V gene sequence: CDR1 MNHNS, CDR2 SASEGT. The trim removed 4 bases at V and 2 bases at J, leaving 6 bases unmatched. The CDR3 here is CASSVWGTSGTTDTQYF. Written as DNA, the CDR3 is TGTGCCAGCAGTGTGTGGGGGACTAGCGGGACCACAGATACGCAGTATTTT.

The chain is built from TRBV7-3 and TRBJ2-1; 14 bases fit TRBD2. V lost 0 bases to trimming and J lost 6 bases; unmatched junction nucleotides: 13. From germline, CDR1 is SGHTA and CDR2 FQGTGA. The CDR3 length is 20 residues. The CDR3 bases are TGTGCCAGCAGCTTAACCGGACAGGGGGCGACTAGCGGGAGGGCCAATGAGCAGTTCTTC. It yields the protein CASSLTGQGATSGRANEQFF.

This rearrangement joins TRBV21-1 to TRBJ2-5; TRBD2 is the table's D call and was not checked against the DNA. TRBV21-1 is reported as a pseudogene. The CDR3 extends over 17 amino acids. The CDR3: CASSASAFRAGQETQYF. The CDR3 coding sequence is TGTGCCAGCAGCGCGAGTGCCTTTAGGGCGGGCCAAGAGACCCAGTACTTC.

CDR3 coding DNA: TGTGCCAGCAGTTTTGCGGAGTCCAAAAACATTCAGTACTTC. Residues: CASSFAESKNIQYF. The gene calls are TRBV28 and TRBJ2-4; D gene ambiguous. Trimming pared 3 bases from V and 2 bases from J, leaving 8 bases between. Germline V gene lookup returns CDR1 MDHEN and CDR2 SYDVKM. This CDR3 contains 14 residues.

The chain uses TRBV19 and TRBJ1-2; D ambiguous. The germline CDR1 and CDR2 sequences are LNHDA and SQIVND (reference sequence). With 2 bases removed from V and 3 bases from J, the gap between germline ends came to 10 bases. This CDR3 region has 14 residues. Written as DNA, the CDR3 is TGTGCCAGTAGTATAACAGCGCGGGACTATGGCTACACCTTC. Residues: CASSITARDYGYTF.

This CDR3 reads CASSLGGYTDTQYF. CDR3 DNA: TGCGCCAGCAGCTTGGGGGGCTACACAGATACGCAGTATTTT. The chain uses TRBV5-1 and TRBJ2-3; perhaps TRBD1 as D (5 bases). The CDR3 length is 14 residues. CDR1 is SGHRS and CDR2 is YFSETQ in the germline V gene. Deletions cut 0 bases from V and 2 bases from J, with 7 bases between.

The chain employs TRBV5-6 and TRBJ2-1; 8 bases fit TRBD2. The length of the CDR3 is 17 residues. The J segment lost 3 bases and the V segment lost 3 bases, leaving 11 bases of the junction unmatched. Germline V gene data show CDR1 as SGHDT and CDR2 as YYEEEE. CDR3 protein: CASSWHPGLAGYNEQFF. CDR3 coding DNA: TGTGCCAGCAGCTGGCACCCGGGGCTAGCGGGCTACAATGAGCAGTTCTTC.

This CDR3 reads CATIWVSRETQYF. The CDR3 DNA is TGTGCCACCATTTGGGTTTCGAGGGAGACCCAGTACTTC. The chain carries TRBV2 and TRBJ2-5; D is unresolved. CDR3 size: 13 residues. Germline V gene data show CDR1 as SNHLY and CDR2 as FYNNEI. V was pared by 10 bases and J by 5 bases, with 17 bases between.

The V gene is TRBV19, the J gene TRBJ2-7; TRBD2 is a possible D gene (5 bases). In germline, CDR1 is LNHDA, CDR2 SQIVND (reference sequence). The CDR3 runs 13 residues. Trimming shortened V by 8 bases and J by 6 bases, and 17 bases separated the two germline ends. This CDR3 is CASSSGPLSEQYF. CDR3 nucleotide sequence: TGTGCCAGTTCCAGCGGCCCTCTATCCGAGCAGTACTTC.

This clone was seen only once. The CDR3 region is CASSLEGAGANVLTF. CDR3 nucleotides: TGTGCCAGCAGCTTAGAAGGGGCTGGGGCCAACGTCCTGACTTTC. The gene calls are TRBV7-3 and TRBJ2-6; possible D gene TRBD1, 5 bases. The germline gives CDR1 SGHTA, CDR2 FQGTGA. The V end was cut by 2 bases, the J end by 2 bases, with 7 bases between. The CDR3 totals 15 residues.

V and J are TRBV10-3 and TRBJ1-2, with 9 bases identical to TRBD1. Unmatched junction bases numbered 7, after V lost 4 bases and J lost 7 bases. Germline values: CDR1 ENHRY, CDR2 SYGVKD. CDR3 length: 14 amino acids. CDR3 bases: TGTGCCATCAGTGTAACCGGGACAGGGTCTGGCTACACCTTC. As protein: CAISVTGTGSGYTF.

J is TRBJ2-7 and V is TRBV20-1; possible D gene TRBD2, 5 bases. Germline V gene lookup returns CDR1 DFQATT and CDR2 SNEGSKA (reference sequence). Trimming stripped 3 bases from V and 1 base from J, with 10 bases between. The CDR3 is 13 amino acids. DNA for the CDR3: TGCAGTGCTAGTCGGCCGGGATCCTACGAGCAGTACTTC. Translation: CSASRPGSYEQYF.